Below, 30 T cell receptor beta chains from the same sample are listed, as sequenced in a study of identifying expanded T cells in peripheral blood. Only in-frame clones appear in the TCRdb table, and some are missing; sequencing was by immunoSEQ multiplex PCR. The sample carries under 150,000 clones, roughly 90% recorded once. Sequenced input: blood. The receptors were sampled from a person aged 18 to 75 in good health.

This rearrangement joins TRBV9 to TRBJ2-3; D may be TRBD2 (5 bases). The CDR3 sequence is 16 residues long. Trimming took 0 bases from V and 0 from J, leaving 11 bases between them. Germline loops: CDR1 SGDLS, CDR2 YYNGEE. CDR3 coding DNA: TGTGCCAGCAGCGTAGAGCAAGCGGCTAGCACAGATACGCAGTATTTT. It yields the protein CASSVEQAASTDTQYF.

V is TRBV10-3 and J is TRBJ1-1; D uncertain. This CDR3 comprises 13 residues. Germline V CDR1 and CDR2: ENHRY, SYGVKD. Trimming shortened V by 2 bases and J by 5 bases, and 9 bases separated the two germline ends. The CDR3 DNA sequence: TGTGCCATCAGTGAGGAAAAAGCTACTGAAGCTTTCTTT. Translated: CAISEEKATEAFF.

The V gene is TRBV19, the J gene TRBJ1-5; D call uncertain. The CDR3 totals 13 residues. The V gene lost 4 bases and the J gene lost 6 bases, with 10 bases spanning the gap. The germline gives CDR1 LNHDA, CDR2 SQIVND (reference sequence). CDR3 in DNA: TGTGCCAGTAGTACCCAGGTGTTTCAGCCCCAGCATTTT. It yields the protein CASSTQVFQPQHF.

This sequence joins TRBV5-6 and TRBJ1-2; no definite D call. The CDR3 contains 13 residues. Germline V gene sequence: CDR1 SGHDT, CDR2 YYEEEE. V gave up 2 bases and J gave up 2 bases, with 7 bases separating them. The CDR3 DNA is TGTGCCAGCAGCTTATCAGAGAACTATGGCTACACCTTC. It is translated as CASSLSENYGYTF. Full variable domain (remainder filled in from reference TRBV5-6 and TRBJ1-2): DAGVTQSPTHLIKTRGQQVTLRCSPKSGHDTVSWYQQALGQGPQFIFQYYEEEERQRGNFPDRFSGHQFPNYSSELNVNALLLGDSALYLCASSLSENYGYTFGSGTRLTVV.

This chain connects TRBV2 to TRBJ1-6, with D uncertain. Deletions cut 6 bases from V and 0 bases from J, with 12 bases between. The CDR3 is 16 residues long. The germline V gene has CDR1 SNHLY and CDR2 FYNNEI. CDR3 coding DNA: TGTGCCAGCAGGGCAAAAGTACTCTCCTATAATTCACCCCTCCACTTT. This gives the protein CASRAKVLSYNSPLHF.

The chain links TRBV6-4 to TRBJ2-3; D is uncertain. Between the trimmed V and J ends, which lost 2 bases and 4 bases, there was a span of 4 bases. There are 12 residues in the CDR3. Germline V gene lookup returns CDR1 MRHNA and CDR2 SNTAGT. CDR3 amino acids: CASSDGADTQYF. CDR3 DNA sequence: TGTGCCAGCAGTGACGGAGCAGATACGCAGTATTTT.

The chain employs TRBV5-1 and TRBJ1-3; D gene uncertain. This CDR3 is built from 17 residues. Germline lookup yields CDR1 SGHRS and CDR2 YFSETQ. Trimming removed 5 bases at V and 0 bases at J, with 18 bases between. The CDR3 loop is CASSRGSSPSSGNTIYF. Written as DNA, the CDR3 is TGCGCCAGCAGTCGAGGGTCAAGCCCGAGCTCTGGAAACACCATATATTTT.

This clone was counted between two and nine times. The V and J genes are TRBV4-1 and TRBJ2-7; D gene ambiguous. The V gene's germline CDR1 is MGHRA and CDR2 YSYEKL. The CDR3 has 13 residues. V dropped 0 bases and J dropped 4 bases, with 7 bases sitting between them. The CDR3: CASSQDLPYEQYF. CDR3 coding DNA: TGCGCCAGCAGCCAAGATCTCCCGTACGAGCAGTACTTC.

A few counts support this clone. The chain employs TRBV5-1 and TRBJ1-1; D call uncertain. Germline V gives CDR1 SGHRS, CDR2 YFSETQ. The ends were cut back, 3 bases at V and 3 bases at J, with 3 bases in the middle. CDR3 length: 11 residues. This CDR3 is CASSYDTEAFF. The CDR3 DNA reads TGCGCCAGCAGCTACGACACTGAAGCTTTCTTT.

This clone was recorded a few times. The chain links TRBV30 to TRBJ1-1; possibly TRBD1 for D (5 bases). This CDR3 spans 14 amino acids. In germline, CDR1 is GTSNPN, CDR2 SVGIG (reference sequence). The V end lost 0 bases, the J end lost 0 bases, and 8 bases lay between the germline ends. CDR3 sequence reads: CAWSVTVMNTEAFF. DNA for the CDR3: TGTGCCTGGAGTGTGACAGTTATGAACACTGAAGCTTTCTTT.

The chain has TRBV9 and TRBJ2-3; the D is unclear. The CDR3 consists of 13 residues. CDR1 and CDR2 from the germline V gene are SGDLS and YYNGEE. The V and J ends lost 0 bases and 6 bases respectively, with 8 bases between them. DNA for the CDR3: TGTGCCAGCAGCGTAGTGGTAGGGGATACGCAGTATTTT. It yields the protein CASSVVVGDTQYF.

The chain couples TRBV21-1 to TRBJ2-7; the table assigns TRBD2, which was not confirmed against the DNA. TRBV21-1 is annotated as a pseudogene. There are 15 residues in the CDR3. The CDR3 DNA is TGTGCCAGCAAGGTGGGGGAGGAAAACTCCTACGAGCAGTACTTC. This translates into CASKVGEENSYEQYF.

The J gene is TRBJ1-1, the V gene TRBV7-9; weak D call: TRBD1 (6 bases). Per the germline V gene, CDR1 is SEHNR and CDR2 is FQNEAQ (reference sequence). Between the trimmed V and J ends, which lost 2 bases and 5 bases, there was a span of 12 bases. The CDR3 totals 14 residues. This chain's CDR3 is CASSLRGGGTEAFF. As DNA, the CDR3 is TGTGCCAGCAGCTTAAGAGGGGGTGGGACTGAAGCTTTCTTT. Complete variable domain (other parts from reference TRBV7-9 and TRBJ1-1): DTGVSQNPRHKITKRGQNVTFRCDPISEHNRLYWYRQTLGQGPEFLTYFQNEAQLEKSRLLSDRFSAERPKGSFSTLEIQRTEQGDSAMYLCASSLRGGGTEAFFGQGTRLTVV.

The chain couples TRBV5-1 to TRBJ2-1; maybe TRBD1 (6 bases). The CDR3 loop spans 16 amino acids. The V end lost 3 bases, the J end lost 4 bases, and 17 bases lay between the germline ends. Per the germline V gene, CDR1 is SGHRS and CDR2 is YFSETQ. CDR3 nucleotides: TGCGCCAGCAGCTCCGGACGATGGACAGAGTACAATGAGCAGTTCTTC. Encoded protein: CASSSGRWTEYNEQFF.

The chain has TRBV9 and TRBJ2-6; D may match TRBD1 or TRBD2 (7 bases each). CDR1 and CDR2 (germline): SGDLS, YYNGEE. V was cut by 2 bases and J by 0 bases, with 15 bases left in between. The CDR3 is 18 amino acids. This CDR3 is CASSVSGGADSGANVLTF. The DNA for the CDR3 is TGTGCCAGCAGCGTGTCAGGGGGGGCTGACTCTGGGGCCAACGTCCTGACTTTC.

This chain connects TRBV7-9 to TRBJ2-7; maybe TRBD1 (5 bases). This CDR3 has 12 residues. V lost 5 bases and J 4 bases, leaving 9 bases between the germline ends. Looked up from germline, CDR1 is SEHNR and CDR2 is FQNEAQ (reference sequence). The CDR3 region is CASSKTEYEQYF. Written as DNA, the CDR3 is TGTGCCAGCAGCAAGACAGAATACGAGCAGTACTTC.

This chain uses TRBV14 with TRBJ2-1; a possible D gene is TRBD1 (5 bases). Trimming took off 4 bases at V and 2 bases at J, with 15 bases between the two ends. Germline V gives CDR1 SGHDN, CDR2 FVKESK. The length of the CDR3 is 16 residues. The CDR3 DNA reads TGTGCCAGCAGCCCCCAAGGTAGGGGTGCCTACAATGAGCAGTTCTTC. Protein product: CASSPQGRGAYNEQFF.

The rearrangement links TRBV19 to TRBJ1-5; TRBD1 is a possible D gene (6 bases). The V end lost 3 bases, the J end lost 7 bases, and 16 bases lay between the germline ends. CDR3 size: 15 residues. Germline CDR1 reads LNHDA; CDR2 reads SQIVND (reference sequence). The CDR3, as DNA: TGTGCCAGTAGTATCATCGCGCAGGGGTGGCAGCCCCAGCATTTT. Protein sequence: CASSIIAQGWQPQHF. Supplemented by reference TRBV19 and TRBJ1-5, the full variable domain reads DGGITQSPKYLFRKEGQNVTLSCEQNLNHDAMYWYRQDPGQGLRLIYYSQIVNDFQKGDIAEGYSVSREKKESFPLTVTSAQKNPTAFYLCASSIIAQGWQPQHFGDGTRLSIL.

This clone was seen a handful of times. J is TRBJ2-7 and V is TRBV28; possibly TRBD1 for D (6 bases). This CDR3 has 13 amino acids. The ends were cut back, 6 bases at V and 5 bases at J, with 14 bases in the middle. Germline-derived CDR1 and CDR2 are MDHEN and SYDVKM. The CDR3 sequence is CASRTTGLHEQYF. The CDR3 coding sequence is TGTGCCAGCAGAACTACAGGGCTCCACGAGCAGTACTTC.

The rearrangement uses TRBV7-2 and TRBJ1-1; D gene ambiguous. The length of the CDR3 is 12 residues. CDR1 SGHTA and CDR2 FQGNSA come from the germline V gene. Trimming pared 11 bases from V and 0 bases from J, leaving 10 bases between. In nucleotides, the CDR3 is TGTGCCGCAACTAAGATGAACACTGAAGCTTTCTTT. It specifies CAATKMNTEAFF.

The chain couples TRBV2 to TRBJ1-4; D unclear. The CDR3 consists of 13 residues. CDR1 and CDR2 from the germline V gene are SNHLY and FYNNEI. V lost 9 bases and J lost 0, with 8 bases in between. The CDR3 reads CASGRTTNEKLFF. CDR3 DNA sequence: TGTGCCAGTGGCAGGACAACTAATGAAAAACTGTTTTTT.

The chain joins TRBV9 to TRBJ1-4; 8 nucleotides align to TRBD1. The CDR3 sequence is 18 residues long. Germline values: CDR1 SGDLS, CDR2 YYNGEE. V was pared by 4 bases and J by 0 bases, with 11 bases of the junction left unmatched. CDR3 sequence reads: CASSSQTGAYATNEKLFF. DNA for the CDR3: TGTGCCAGCAGCTCGCAGACAGGGGCCTATGCAACTAATGAAAAACTGTTTTTT.

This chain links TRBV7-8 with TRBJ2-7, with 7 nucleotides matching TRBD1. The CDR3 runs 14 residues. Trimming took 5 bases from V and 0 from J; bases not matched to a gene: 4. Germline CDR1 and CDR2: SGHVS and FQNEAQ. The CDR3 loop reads CASSPRTGSYEQYF. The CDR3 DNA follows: TGTGCCAGCAGCCCGAGGACAGGCTCCTACGAGCAGTACTTC.

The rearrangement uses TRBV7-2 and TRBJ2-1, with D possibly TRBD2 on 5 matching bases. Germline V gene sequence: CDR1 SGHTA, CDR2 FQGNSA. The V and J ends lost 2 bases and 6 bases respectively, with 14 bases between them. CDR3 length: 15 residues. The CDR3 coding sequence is TGTGCCAGCAGCTTAATCAGCGGCTTACTCAATGAGCAGTTCTTC. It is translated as CASSLISGLLNEQFF.

CDR3 residues: CASIVGRQGKLFF. The DNA for the CDR3 is TGTGCCAGCATTGTGGGACGCCAAGGGAAACTGTTTTTT. V and J are TRBV2 and TRBJ1-4; a weak D match, TRBD1 (5 bases). The V end was cut by 7 bases, the J end by 11 bases, with 17 bases between. The length of the CDR3 is 13 residues. Germline V lookup: CDR1 SNHLY, CDR2 FYNNEI.

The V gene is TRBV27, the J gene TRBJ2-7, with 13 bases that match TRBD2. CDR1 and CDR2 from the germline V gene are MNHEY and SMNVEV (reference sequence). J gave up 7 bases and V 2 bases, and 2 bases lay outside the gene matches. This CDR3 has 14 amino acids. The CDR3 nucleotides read TGTGCCAGCAGTTTAAGGACTAGCGGGAGTGAGCAGTACTTC. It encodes CASSLRTSGSEQYF.

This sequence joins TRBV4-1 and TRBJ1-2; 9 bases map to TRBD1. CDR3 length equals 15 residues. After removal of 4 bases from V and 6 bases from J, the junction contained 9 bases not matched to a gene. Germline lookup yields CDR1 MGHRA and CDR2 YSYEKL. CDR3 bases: TGCGCCAGCAGCCCTTTCGGGACAGGGATTCATGGCTACACCTTC. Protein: CASSPFGTGIHGYTF.

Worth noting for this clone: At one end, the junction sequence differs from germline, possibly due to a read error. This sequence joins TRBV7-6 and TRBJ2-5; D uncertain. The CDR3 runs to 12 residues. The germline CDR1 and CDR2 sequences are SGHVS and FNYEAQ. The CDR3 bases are TGTGCCAGCAGCTCCTACCATGAGACCCAGTACTTC. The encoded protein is CASSSYHETQYF.

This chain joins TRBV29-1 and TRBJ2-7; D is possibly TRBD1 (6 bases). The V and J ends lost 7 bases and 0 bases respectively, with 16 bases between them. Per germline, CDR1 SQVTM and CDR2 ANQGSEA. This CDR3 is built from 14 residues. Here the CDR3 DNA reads TGCAGCGCGATGGGGACACTAAGCTCCTACGAGCAGTACTTC. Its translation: CSAMGTLSSYEQYF.

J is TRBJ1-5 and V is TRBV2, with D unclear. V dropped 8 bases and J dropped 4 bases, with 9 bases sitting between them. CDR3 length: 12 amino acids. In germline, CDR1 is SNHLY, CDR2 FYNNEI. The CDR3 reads CASAGQNQPQHF. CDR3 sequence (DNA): TGTGCCAGCGCGGGTCAGAATCAGCCCCAGCATTTT.